This T cell receptor (beta chain) was sequenced during a study of response to subunit inactivated influenza vaccine. This clonotype was seen repeatedly, ten times or more. Antigen specificity is unknown. The study's findings and limits: T cells newly recruited by each seasonal influenza vaccination are few, the authors suggested.

The germline V gene encodes CDR1 DFQATT and CDR2 SNEGSKA (reference sequence). Trimming cost V 5 bases and J 9 bases, with 5 bases left between them. The CDR3 runs 9 residues. TCRdb fed the RT-PCR reads into MiXCR, producing one record per CDR3 protein. Among over 150,000 distinct CDR3 sequences listed, about a tenth were seen once. The TCR originated in a man aged 45 to 65 who received an inactivated influenza vaccine. The V and J genes are TRBV20-1 and TRBJ2-1; D is ambiguous. This material consisted of non-naive T cells sorted from PBMCs, taken on the day of vaccination. The CDR3 DNA sequence: TGCAGTGCTGGGGTTGAGCAGTTCTTC. Translated, it gives CSAGVEQFF.